These T cell receptor beta chains were read from a single sample in a study of blood T cell repertoires in COVID-19. Data came from immunoSEQ multiplex PCR; TCRdb stores just in-frame clones and leaves some out. Of fewer than 250,000 clones listed, approximately 89% are singletons. Material for sequencing was peripheral blood. These receptors were collected from a woman between 35 and 50 years old with acute or convalescent COVID-19. Both conserved end residues are part of each CDR3. Fields, in order: clone size, V gene, D gene, J gene, CDR3 protein, CDR3 DNA. A D gene is named only where the DNA matches it firmly. The size field is filled for only some rows; it gives once, few, many or a size class.

clone_size: .; v_call: TRBV2; d_call: TRBD2; j_call: TRBJ2-3; cdr3_aa: CASTPGRGGRADTQYF; cdr3_nt: TGTGCCAGCACCCCAGGTCGGGGGGGCCGGGCAGATACGCAGTATTTT
clone_size: .; v_call: TRBV5-1; d_call: .; j_call: TRBJ2-1; cdr3_aa: CASSTNRDSYNEQFF; cdr3_nt: TGCGCCAGCAGCACAAACAGGGACTCCTACAATGAGCAGTTCTTC
clone_size: .; v_call: TRBV19; d_call: .; j_call: TRBJ2-3; cdr3_aa: CASSMGQGTDTQYF; cdr3_nt: TGTGCCAGTAGTATGGGGCAGGGAACAGATACGCAGTATTTT
clone_size: .; v_call: TRBV2; d_call: .; j_call: TRBJ1-5; cdr3_aa: CASSARLGENQPQHF; cdr3_nt: TGTGCCAGCAGTGCCCGTTTGGGAGAGAATCAGCCCCAGCATTTT
clone_size: .; v_call: TRBV11-3; d_call: .; j_call: TRBJ1-5; cdr3_aa: CASTAWRGGLGNQPQHF; cdr3_nt: TGTGCCAGCACCGCGTGGAGGGGTGGACTCGGCAATCAGCCCCAGCATTTT
clone_size: .; v_call: TRBV7-3; d_call: .; j_call: TRBJ1-2; cdr3_aa: CASSMGSHYGYTF; cdr3_nt: TGTGCCAGCAGCATGGGGAGCCACTATGGCTACACCTTC
clone_size: .; v_call: TRBV7-9; d_call: .; j_call: TRBJ1-1; cdr3_aa: CASSLGDYRALDTEAFF; cdr3_nt: TGTGCCAGCAGCTTAGGGGACTACAGGGCTTTGGACACTGAAGCTTTCTTT
clone_size: .; v_call: TRBV6-5; d_call: TRBD1; j_call: TRBJ2-3; cdr3_aa: CASSSGTGFTIDTQYF; cdr3_nt: TGTGCCAGCAGTTCCGGGACAGGGTTCACGATAGATACGCAGTATTTT
clone_size: .; v_call: TRBV5-1; d_call: .; j_call: TRBJ1-6; cdr3_aa: CASSLRSGDDSPLHF; cdr3_nt: TGCGCCAGCAGCTTGAGGTCAGGGGACGATTCACCCCTCCACTTT
clone_size: .; v_call: TRBV28; d_call: .; j_call: TRBJ1-4; cdr3_aa: CASSYRQYGEKLFF; cdr3_nt: TGTGCCAGCAGTTACCGACAGTACGGGGAAAAACTGTTTTTT
clone_size: .; v_call: TRBV5-8; d_call: TRBD1; j_call: TRBJ1-2; cdr3_aa: CASSLYQGAGYGYTF; cdr3_nt: TGTGCCAGCAGCTTATATCAGGGGGCAGGGTATGGCTACACCTTC
clone_size: .; v_call: TRBV6-5; d_call: .; j_call: TRBJ2-5; cdr3_aa: CASSYTGVDRETQYF; cdr3_nt: TGTGCCAGCAGTTACACGGGGGTTGATAGGGAGACCCAGTACTTC
clone_size: .; v_call: TRBV23-1; d_call: .; j_call: TRBJ2-5; cdr3_aa: CASSGGTQYF; cdr3_nt: TGCGCCAGCAGCGGGGGGACCCAGTACTTC
clone_size: .; v_call: TRBV4-1; d_call: .; j_call: TRBJ1-1; cdr3_aa: CASSQDSLDRSAEAFF; cdr3_nt: TGCGCCAGCAGCCAAGATTCCCTGGACAGAAGCGCTGAAGCTTTCTTT
clone_size: .; v_call: TRBV5-1; d_call: TRBD1; j_call: TRBJ2-2; cdr3_aa: CASSLGPQGLISGELFF; cdr3_nt: TGCGCCAGCAGCTTGGGCCCACAGGGGCTAATAAGCGGGGAGCTGTTTTTT
clone_size: .; v_call: TRBV6-1; d_call: TRBD1; j_call: TRBJ2-5; cdr3_aa: CASSEGVGQGVETQYF; cdr3_nt: TGTGCCAGCAGTGAAGGGGTGGGCCAGGGGGTAGAGACCCAGTACTTC
clone_size: once; v_call: TRBV25-1; d_call: TRBD1; j_call: TRBJ1-6; cdr3_aa: CASSQTGGWSPLHF; cdr3_nt: TGTGCCAGCAGCCAGACAGGGGGCTGGTCACCCCTCCACTTT
clone_size: .; v_call: TRBV18; d_call: .; j_call: TRBJ2-2; cdr3_aa: CASSPLAGMNTGELFF; cdr3_nt: TGTGCCAGCTCACCCCTGGCAGGGATGAACACCGGGGAGCTGTTTTTT
clone_size: .; v_call: TRBV6-4; d_call: .; j_call: TRBJ1-1; cdr3_aa: CASREAAYVTEAFF; cdr3_nt: TGTGCCAGCAGGGAGGCGGCCTATGTCACTGAAGCTTTCTTT
clone_size: .; v_call: TRBV3-1/TRBV3-2; d_call: TRBD2; j_call: TRBJ2-3; cdr3_aa: CASSQDLRGGVSTQYF; cdr3_nt: TGTGCCAGCAGCCAAGATTTGCGGGGGGGAGTAAGTACGCAGTATTTT
clone_size: .; v_call: TRBV11-2; d_call: TRBD1; j_call: TRBJ1-1; cdr3_aa: CASSLAPDRKAFF; cdr3_nt: TGTGCCAGCAGCTTAGCGCCGGACAGGAAAGCTTTCTTT
clone_size: .; v_call: TRBV3-1/TRBV3-2; d_call: .; j_call: TRBJ2-1; cdr3_aa: CASSQDPGLGGGLYNEQFF; cdr3_nt: TGTGCCAGCAGCCAGGATCCCGGTCTTGGGGGGGGCCTCTACAATGAGCAGTTCTTC